This passage covers 30 T cell receptor beta chains from one sample sequenced in a study of a mutant IDH1 vaccine in newly diagnosed glioma (dated by TCRdb to the early 2020s). No antigen is known for these receptors. The sample's time point label, decoded: week 11, during vaccination. Each vaccine dose was 300 ug of a 20-mer mutant IDH1 peptide in Montanide, given subcutaneously with topical imiquimod. Library prep was done by the immunoSEQ multiplex PCR assay. TCRdb carries this immuneACCESS record with in-frame sequences only. Its versions omit some clonotypes, under half of them owing to an unresolved V gene in the studies checked, with the rest unexplained. Present in this sample are 25,000 to 35,000 clones, around 90% of which were seen just once. The ten largest clones add up to under 25% of the sample. Sequencing used PBMCs, obtained from a glioma patient whose treatment included an IDH1 peptide vaccine. The receptors originated from a man younger than 30 with glioma.

The chain recombines TRBV30 with TRBJ2-2; D not certain. CDR1 is GTSNPN, CDR2 SVGIG, per germline (reference sequence). Trimming cost V 5 bases and J 4 bases, with 11 bases left between them. This CDR3 has 13 amino acids. CDR3 region: CAWADWGTGELFF. The CDR3 DNA reads TGTGCCTGGGCCGACTGGGGCACCGGGGAGCTGTTTTTT.

The V and J genes are TRBV4-3 and TRBJ2-2, with TRBD1 matching 7 bases. This CDR3 comprises 20 residues. The germline V gene encodes CDR1 LGHNA and CDR2 YSLEER. V shed 1 base, J shed 0 bases, and the junction held 14 bases outside the gene matches. CDR3 DNA: TGCGCCAGCAGCCAAGGCTGGGGGACAGAGGCCCAAACGAACACCGGGGAGCTGTTTTTT. Its protein is CASSQGWGTEAQTNTGELFF.

V is TRBV19 and J is TRBJ2-2; TRBD2 might be the D (5 bases). V was pared by 5 bases and J by 10 bases, with 17 bases between. Germline CDR1 and CDR2: LNHDA and SQIVND (reference sequence). CDR3 length equals 14 residues. CDR3 residues: CASSFDLAREELFF. The CDR3 nucleotides are TGTGCCAGTAGTTTCGACTTAGCCCGGGAGGAGCTGTTTTTT.

The V call is TRBV6-5, the J call TRBJ1-1; no definite D call. Germline CDR1 MNHEY, CDR2 SVGAGI. The CDR3 length is 14 residues. Trimming stripped 8 bases from V and 6 bases from J, with 19 bases between. Written as DNA, the CDR3 is TGTGCCAGCCTAGGCGATGGAAAGGGCGCTGAAGCTTTCTTT. Translated, it gives CASLGDGKGAEAFF.

The chain couples TRBV29-1 to TRBJ1-2; no reliable D call. This CDR3 is built from 12 residues. V gave up 7 bases and J gave up 5 bases, with 14 bases separating them. Germline CDR1 and CDR2: SQVTM and ANQGSEA. CDR3 sequence: CSALGSLYGYTF. The CDR3 bases are TGCAGCGCCCTAGGGTCCCTTTATGGCTACACCTTC. The full variable domain, rest sourced from reference TRBV29-1 and TRBJ1-2, is SAVISQKPSRDICQRGTSLTIQCQVDSQVTMMFWYRQQPGQSLTLIATANQGSEATYESGFVIDKFPISRPNLTFSTLTVSNMSPEDSSIYLCSALGSLYGYTFGSGTRLTVV.

This chain links TRBV6-5 with TRBJ2-2; D uncertain. V lost 6 bases and J lost 1, with 12 bases in between. The CDR3 has 15 amino acids. The germline V gene encodes CDR1 MNHEY and CDR2 SVGAGI. The CDR3 is CASSPRFLNTGELFF. The CDR3, as DNA: TGTGCCAGCAGCCCCAGGTTCCTGAACACCGGGGAGCTGTTTTTT.

The J gene is TRBJ2-7, the V gene TRBV4-3, with D perhaps matching TRBD2 (5 bases). There are 15 residues in the CDR3. The V end lost 0 bases, the J end lost 4 bases, and 13 bases lay between the germline ends. Germline CDR1 and CDR2: LGHNA and YSLEER. The CDR3: CASSQERGSGYEQYF. The CDR3 DNA sequence: TGCGCCAGCAGCCAAGAGCGTGGGTCGGGATACGAGCAGTACTTC.

This rearrangement joins TRBV30 to TRBJ2-1; 11 positions match TRBD1. The CDR3 spans 13 residues. Germline-derived CDR1 and CDR2 are GTSNPN and SVGIG (reference sequence). In DNA form, the CDR3 reads TGTGTATGGGGGACAGGGGGTCCCAATGAGCAGTTCTTC. Protein: CVWGTGGPNEQFF.

J is TRBJ1-2 and V is TRBV5-1, with 8 bases aligning to TRBD1. The length of the CDR3 is 14 residues. The ends lost 4 bases at V and 8 bases at J; junction bases unmatched: 10. The germline CDR1 and CDR2 sequences are SGHRS and YFSETQ. DNA for the CDR3: TGCGCCAGCAGCAACGCCGACAGGGGTGGAGGCTACACCTTC. It encodes CASSNADRGGGYTF.

About this clone: The junction differs from germline at one of its ends, possibly a read error. The chain is built from TRBV18 and TRBJ2-4, with 8 positions matching TRBD2. Germline V CDR1 and CDR2: KGHSH, LQKENI. This CDR3 region has 16 residues. The CDR3 DNA follows: TGTGCCAGCTCACCATTGCTTCTCCGGGAGGGCCAAGGGTTGGACTTC. Translating gives CASSPLLLREGQGLDF.

The chain carries TRBV7-6 and TRBJ1-1; 7 nucleotides line up with TRBD1. With V trimmed by 5 bases and J by 11 bases, 11 bases remained unmatched. The germline V gene has CDR1 SGHVS and CDR2 FNYEAQ. The CDR3 has 13 residues. The CDR3 region is CASSPTDRANAFF. The CDR3 DNA is TGTGCCAGCAGCCCAACCGACAGGGCTAACGCTTTCTTT.

This clone showed up just once. The V gene is TRBV4-1, the J gene TRBJ2-7; D might be TRBD1 or TRBD2, each matching 5 bases. Germline assignment: CDR1 MGHRA and CDR2 YSYEKL. V gave up 1 base and J gave up 6 bases, with 10 bases separating them. The CDR3 loop spans 13 amino acids. In DNA, the CDR3 is TGCGCCAGCAGCCAAGGGGGCGGGCCCGAGCAGTACTTC. As protein: CASSQGGGPEQYF.

DNA of the CDR3: TGTGCCAGCAGCCCCGGGGGCAGCCTAAAAGCTGGCTACACCTTC. This gives the protein CASSPGGSLKAGYTF. The rearrangement joins TRBV7-2 to TRBJ1-2; tentatively, D is TRBD1 (6 bases). The CDR3 is 15 residues long. Germline values: CDR1 SGHTA, CDR2 FQGNSA. V lost 5 bases and J 7 bases, leaving 20 bases between the germline ends. Filled out from reference TRBV7-2 and TRBJ1-2, the complete variable domain reads GAGVSQSPSNKVTEKGKDVELRCDPISGHTALYWYRQSLGQGLEFLIYFQGNSAPDKSGLPSDRFSAERTGGSVSTLTIQRTQQEDSAVYLCASSPGGSLKAGYTFGSGTRLTVV.

The rearrangement joins TRBV6-5 to TRBJ2-1, with D possibly TRBD2 on 5 matching bases. The V gene lost 2 bases and the J gene lost 6 bases, with 14 bases spanning the gap. The CDR3 is made up of 15 amino acids. Germline assignment: CDR1 MNHEY and CDR2 SVGAGI. The CDR3 region has the DNA TGTGCCAGCAGTTACCCCAGCCCTCGGGGCAATGAGCAGTTCTTC. It translates to CASSYPSPRGNEQFF.

This clone was observed a single time. The chain has TRBV27 and TRBJ1-2; no definite D call. The CDR3 is made up of 15 amino acids. Germline-derived CDR1 and CDR2 are MNHEY and SMNVEV (reference sequence). The V end was cut by 0 bases, the J end by 7 bases, with 15 bases between. The CDR3 DNA reads as TGTGCCAGCAGTTTATCGGCCGACGGAGCGGTTGGCTACACCTTC. Its translation is CASSLSADGAVGYTF.

This rearrangement joins TRBV6-1 to TRBJ1-2, with D perhaps matching TRBD1 (5 bases). Per the germline V gene, CDR1 is MNHNS and CDR2 is SASEGT. With 4 bases removed from V and 1 base from J, the gap between germline ends came to 7 bases. The CDR3 runs to 13 residues. CDR3: CASSGGFNYGYTF. The CDR3 DNA sequence: TGTGCCAGCAGTGGGGGCTTTAACTATGGCTACACCTTC.

The chain carries TRBV6-6 and TRBJ1-4, with 7 bases fitting TRBD1. V dropped 4 bases and J dropped 5; count of bases not matched to a gene: 7. In germline, CDR1 is MNHNY, CDR2 SVGAGI (reference sequence). This CDR3 is 15 amino acids long. The CDR3 DNA reads TGTGCCAGCAGTTGGCCGGGACAGCGAAATGAAAAACTGTTTTTT. Its translation is CASSWPGQRNEKLFF.

The chain employs TRBV4-3 and TRBJ2-5; D remains unclear. This CDR3 comprises 15 residues. Trimming cost V 0 bases and J 2 bases, with 10 bases left between them. Germline V gives CDR1 LGHNA, CDR2 YSLEER. The CDR3 sequence: CASSQDPGGQETQYF. CDR3 DNA sequence: TGCGCCAGCAGCCAAGATCCTGGCGGACAAGAGACCCAGTACTTC.

V gene TRBV5-1 combines with J gene TRBJ2-5; D is possibly TRBD1 or TRBD2 (5 bases each). Germline V gene lookup returns CDR1 SGHRS and CDR2 YFSETQ. The CDR3 spans 17 residues. Trimming took off 3 bases at V and 0 bases at J, with 18 bases between the two ends. CDR3 bases: TGCGCCAGCAGCTCTGGGACGGAGACAAGGTACCAAGAGACCCAGTACTTC. This translates into CASSSGTETRYQETQYF.

This rearrangement joins TRBV10-1 to TRBJ2-3, with TRBD2 as a possible D gene (6 bases). With 4 bases removed from V and 5 bases from J, the gap between germline ends came to 13 bases. The germline CDR1 and CDR2 sequences are WNHNN and SYGVQD (reference sequence). The CDR3 has 14 residues. The chain's CDR3 is CASSANWRGDTQYF. The CDR3 DNA follows: TGCGCCAGCAGTGCCAACTGGAGGGGAGATACGCAGTATTTT.

This sequence joins TRBV2 and TRBJ2-7; 9 bases are a match to TRBD2. J lost 4 bases, V lost 6 bases, and 16 bases had no gene match. Germline V gene sequence: CDR1 SNHLY, CDR2 FYNNEI. The CDR3 loop spans 17 amino acids. The CDR3 DNA is TGTGCCAGCAGGGAACGGCCTAGCGGGGCCTTCGGGTACGAGCAGTACTTC. This translates into CASRERPSGAFGYEQYF.

The rearrangement links TRBV4-3 to TRBJ1-5; 11 nucleotides align to TRBD1. The V gene end was trimmed by 3 bases and the J gene end by 7 bases; junction bases not matched to a gene: 5. The CDR3 covers 15 residues. Germline V gene data show CDR1 as LGHNA and CDR2 as YSLEER. This CDR3 is CASSHGTGGHQPQHF. As DNA, the CDR3 is TGCGCCAGCAGCCACGGGACAGGGGGTCACCAGCCCCAGCATTTT.

The chain carries TRBV5-1 and TRBJ2-7; 9 bases line up with TRBD2. After removal of 4 bases from V and 3 bases from J, the junction contained 5 bases not matched to a gene. Germline CDR1 and CDR2: SGHRS and YFSETQ. The CDR3 contains 14 residues. CDR3 DNA: TGCGCCAGCAGCGCGGGACTAGCTAGCTACGAGCAGTACTTC. This gives the protein CASSAGLASYEQYF. The variable domain in full, completed from reference TRBV5-1 and TRBJ2-7, reads KAGVTQTPRYLIKTRGQQVTLSCSPISGHRSVSWYQQTPGQGLQFLFEYFSETQRNKGNFPGRFSGRQFSNSRSEMNVSTLELGDSALYLCASSAGLASYEQYFGPGTRLTVT.

The chain combines TRBV6-1 with TRBJ2-6; either TRBD1 or TRBD2 may fit D (5 bases each). Germline loops: CDR1 MNHNS, CDR2 SASEGT. This CDR3 is 15 amino acids long. V lost 4 bases and J 2 bases, leaving 9 bases between the germline ends. The CDR3 DNA is TGTGCCAGCAGTGGGGGGAAGGCTGGGGCCAACGTCCTGACTTTC. Translating it yields CASSGGKAGANVLTF.

This chain's CDR3 is CASSYSGQATFEQYF. Written as DNA, the CDR3 is TGTGCCAGCAGTTACTCCGGACAAGCCACATTCGAGCAGTACTTC. The chain recombines TRBV6-6 with TRBJ2-7; the D gene is possibly TRBD1 (5 bases). The germline V gene has CDR1 MNHNY and CDR2 SVGAGI (reference sequence). CDR3 length: 15 residues. The V and J ends lost 0 bases and 6 bases respectively, with 15 bases between them.

V and J are TRBV19 and TRBJ1-1, with TRBD1 matching over 8 bases. This CDR3 comprises 14 residues. CDR1 LNHDA and CDR2 SQIVND come from the germline V gene (reference sequence). Trimming took 5 bases from V and 4 from J; bases not matched to a gene: 6. The CDR3 coding sequence is TGTGCCAGTAGTGTACGACAGGGGAGCACTGAAGCTTTCTTT. It codes for CASSVRQGSTEAFF.

CDR3 region: CSGGTSGGYEQFF. In DNA form, the CDR3 reads TGCAGCGGAGGGACTAGCGGGGGATATGAGCAGTTCTTC. The V call is TRBV29-1, the J call TRBJ2-1, with TRBD2 identical over 14 bases. This CDR3 spans 13 amino acids. Germline loops: CDR1 SQVTM, CDR2 ANQGSEA. V gave up 7 bases and J gave up 8 bases; unmatched junction bases: 4.

The chain recombines TRBV30 with TRBJ2-7; D is possibly TRBD1 or TRBD2 (5 bases each). Trimming removed 2 bases from V and 3 bases from J, with 14 bases in between. The germline CDR1 and CDR2 sequences are GTSNPN and SVGIG (reference sequence). The CDR3 runs 14 residues. The chain's CDR3 is CAWSRGPGDYEQYF. The CDR3 DNA reads TGTGCCTGGAGTCGGGGCCCCGGGGACTACGAGCAGTACTTC.

CDR3 region: CASSEGRGANEETQYF. The CDR3 region has the DNA TGTGCCAGCAGTGAAGGTCGGGGGGCGAATGAAGAGACCCAGTACTTC. V is TRBV2 and J is TRBJ2-5; possibly TRBD2 for D (7 bases). Germline V gene sequence: CDR1 SNHLY, CDR2 FYNNEI. This CDR3 has 16 residues. V lost 1 base and J 3 bases, leaving 15 bases between the germline ends. The full variable domain, with the rest looked up from reference TRBV2 and TRBJ2-5, is EPEVTQTPSHQVTQMGQEVILRCVPISNHLYFYWYRQILGQKVEFLVSFYNNEISEKSEIFDDQFSVERPDGSNFTLKIRSTKLEDSAMYFCASSEGRGANEETQYFGPGTRLLVL.

This clone has a handful of counts. The rearrangement joins TRBV30 to TRBJ1-4, with TRBD1 identical over 7 bases. The CDR3 loop spans 16 amino acids. Germline trimming cut 0 bases from V and 8 bases from J; bases unmatched to any gene: 12. From germline, CDR1 is GTSNPN and CDR2 SVGIG (reference sequence). As DNA, the CDR3 is TGTGCCTGGAGTGTACGGGTAAAGGGGGCGACGGAAAAACTGTTTTTT. Protein: CAWSVRVKGATEKLFF.